The TCR beta chain under discussion was sequenced for a study of blood T cell repertoires in COVID-19. Recovered participants had two consecutive negative NP/OP PCR tests, healthcare professional clearance, or symptom resolution. Generated by immunoSEQ multiplex PCR, the TCRdb table keeps only in-frame clones and is missing some. Found here are 330,000 or so clones, over 80% of them singletons; the top ten hold over 4.5%. Trimming stripped 4 bases from V and 9 bases from J, with 20 bases between. The CDR3 spans 15 residues. From germline, CDR1 is SGHKS and CDR2 YYEKEE (reference sequence). Sample: PBMCs or T cells enriched from blood (not recorded which). The receptor was derived from a man younger than 40 who had recovered from COVID-19. The chain carries TRBV5-5 and TRBJ1-5, with D unresolved. Here the CDR3 reads CASSPTISTSWPQHF. The CDR3 DNA reads TGTGCCAGCAGCCCAACCATTTCCACTAGTTGGCCCCAGCATTTT.